This TCR beta chain was recovered during a study of blood T cell repertoires in COVID-19. Per the authors' pipeline: Researchers report that nucleated cell counts were estimated from reference gene primer amplification. Sequenced by immunoSEQ multiplex PCR; TCRdb stores in-frame clones only, minus some. V and J calls and clone size are copied from that table; D and trimming were computed from the DNA. The table shows some 250,000 clones, with around 89% occurring only once. Everyone who took part was roughly 18 to 89 years old, and they came from about two dozen US areas. Two negative PCRs, clearance, or symptom resolution had been documented for recovered Cohort 3 donors. Looked up from germline, CDR1 is LNHNV and CDR2 is YYDKDF (reference sequence). This CDR3 contains 13 residues. The V end was cut by 1 base, the J end by 8 bases, with 11 bases between.

The TCR originated in a man aged 35-49 years who had recovered from COVID-19. Specimen: PBMCs or T cells enriched from blood (not recorded which). The chain combines TRBV15 with TRBJ1-2; the D is unclear. The CDR3 here is CATSRGGYEGYTF. In DNA, the CDR3 is TGTGCCACCAGCAGAGGAGGGTATGAAGGCTACACCTTC.